A selection of T cell receptor beta chains follows, all from one sample in a study of CD8+CD57+ T cells in acquired aplastic anemia. TCRdb reprocessed the reads via MiXCR and lists one record per CDR3 protein. The sample lists about 210,000 distinct CDR3 sequences; 61% were seen once. Input material: sorted CD4+, CD8+, or CD8+CD57+ T cells (not recorded which) from PBMCs. Receptors were obtained from a human donor in good health. Both conserved end residues are part of each CDR3. The order of the fields is V gene, D gene, J gene, clone size, CDR3 protein, CDR3 DNA. D genes are given only for firm matches. Expanded clones get a size class; other rows say once, few or many, or leave the size out.

TRBV7-9	NA	TRBJ2-3	NA	CASSFGPTDTQYF	TGTGCCAGCAGCTTCGGTCCCACAGATACGCAGTATTTT
TRBV6-2/TRBV6-3	NA	TRBJ1-2	few	CASSRFPPGQDVLDGYTF	TGTGCCAGCAGTCGATTTCCTCCGGGACAAGACGTGCTCGACGGCTACACCTTC
TRBV6-5	NA	TRBJ1-2	NA	CASSYGGQTTYGYTF	TGTGCCAGCAGTTACGGTGGACAGACAACCTATGGCTACACCTTC
TRBV7-2	NA	TRBJ1-2	NA	CASNLGGSYGYTF	TGTGCCAGCAACCTGGGGGGTTCGTATGGCTACACCTTC
TRBV2	TRBD2	TRBJ2-5	NA	CASRGLTSGGEETQYF	TGTGCCAGCAGGGGTCTGACTAGCGGGGGGGAAGAGACCCAGTACTTC
TRBV2	NA	TRBJ2-1	NA	CASSVMGYNEQFF	TGTGCCAGCAGTGTGATGGGCTACAATGAGCAGTTCTTC
TRBV7-9	NA	TRBJ2-1	once	CASSLRGGSSYNEQFF	TGTGCCAGCAGCTTAAGGGGGGGGAGCTCCTACAATGAGCAGTTCTTC
TRBV6-5	TRBD1	TRBJ1-1	NA	CASRDRDSAEAFF	TGTGCCAGCAGGGACCGGGACAGCGCTGAAGCTTTCTTT
TRBV20-1	NA	TRBJ2-1	NA	CSARKPRGAYGSYNEQFF	TGCAGTGCTAGAAAGCCACGGGGGGCCTACGGGTCCTACAATGAGCAGTTCTTC
TRBV7-9	NA	TRBJ2-3	NA	CASLGGRGDTQYF	TGTGCCAGCCTGGGGGGCCGGGGAGATACGCAGTATTTT
TRBV24-1	TRBD2	TRBJ2-3	NA	CATSDPGRGPDTQYF	TGTGCCACCAGTGACCCGGGGAGGGGACCCGATACGCAGTATTTT
TRBV5-1	NA	TRBJ2-7	few	CASSSDGPSGEQYF	TGCGCCAGCAGCAGTGACGGGCCATCTGGCGAGCAGTACTTC
TRBV5-4	NA	TRBJ2-3	few	CASSLADTQYF	TGCGCCAGCAGCTTGGCCGATACGCAGTATTTT
TRBV6-2/TRBV6-3	TRBD2	TRBJ2-7	NA	CASRRGGDSYEQYF	TGTGCCAGCAGACGCGGGGGGGATTCCTACGAGCAGTACTTC
TRBV7-2	TRBD2	TRBJ2-5	NA	CASSLGRRLAGEETQYF	TGTGCCAGCAGCTTAGGTCGTCGACTAGCGGGGGAAGAGACCCAGTACTTC
TRBV6-4	NA	TRBJ2-3	NA	CASSDSASEGANADTQYF	TGTGCCAGCAGTGACTCAGCGAGTGAGGGCGCCAACGCAGATACGCAGTATTTT
TRBV7-8	NA	TRBJ2-1	NA	CASSPEGGPYSYNEQFF	TGTGCCAGCAGCCCAGAGGGGGGGCCATACTCCTACAATGAGCAGTTCTTC
TRBV9	TRBD2	TRBJ2-7	many	CASSVAPAGGLSPPYEQYF	TGTGCCAGCAGCGTAGCTCCAGCGGGAGGGCTCTCCCCCCCCTACGAGCAGTACTTC
TRBV7-8	NA	TRBJ2-7	many	CASSLAGAVGDEQYF	TGTGCCAGCAGCTTAGCGGGGGCGGTGGGGGACGAGCAGTACTTC
TRBV7-8	NA	TRBJ2-7	NA	CASSLAGGNSYEQYF	TGTGCCAGCAGCTTAGCGGGGGGCAACTCCTACGAGCAGTACTTC
TRBV7-2	NA	TRBJ1-2	NA	CASSLNSIPFYGYTF	TGTGCCAGCAGCTTAAATTCCATTCCCTTCTATGGCTACACCTTC
TRBV24-1	NA	TRBJ1-4	NA	CATSDSGDNEKLFF	TGTGCCACCAGTGATTCAGGGGACAATGAAAAACTGTTTTTT
TRBV7-9	NA	TRBJ2-7	NA	CASSFRLPTYEQYF	TGTGCCAGCAGCTTTCGACTACCGACCTACGAGCAGTACTTC
TRBV7-2	TRBD2	TRBJ2-7	few	CASSLAVVAGLYEQYF	TGTGCCAGCAGCTTAGCAGTAGTAGCGGGTTTGTACGAGCAGTACTTC
TRBV15	TRBD1	TRBJ1-5	NA	CATSRSRQGGSNQPQHF	TGTGCCACCAGCAGATCTCGACAGGGGGGTAGCAATCAGCCCCAGCATTTT
TRBV2	TRBD1	TRBJ2-6	NA	CASSEAGQEALVLTF	TGTGCCAGCAGTGAAGCGGGACAGGAGGCCCTCGTCCTGACTTTC